A selection of T cell receptor beta chains follows, all from one sample in a study of neurological immune-mediated disorders. TCRdb passed the 5' RACE reads through MiXCR, listing each CDR3 protein once. Of some 47,000 distinct CDR3 sequences in the sample, 16% are singletons; the top ten hold more than 3.5%. Material: PBMCs. These TCRs come from a man aged 55 to 70 in good health. Each CDR3 is given with its conserved first and last residue. D genes are given only for firm matches. Part of the rows lack a size; the others show once, few, many or a class for expanded clones.

V gene,D gene,clone size,J gene,CDR3 DNA,CDR3 protein
TRBV27,TRBD2,many,TRBJ2-6,TGTGCCAGCAGTTTCCGGGGGGTTCCCTCTGGGGCCAACGTCCTGACTTTC,CASSFRGVPSGANVLTF
TRBV2,NA,many,TRBJ1-6,TGTGCCAGCAGGATGGGACGGCTGGATTCACCCCTCCACTTT,CASRMGRLDSPLHF
TRBV18,TRBD2,many,TRBJ2-7,TGTGCCAGCTCATCCCCTAGCGGAACCTACGAGCAGTACTTC,CASSSPSGTYEQYF
TRBV29-1,NA,many,TRBJ1-1,TGCAGCGTTGATCGGGGGCGGGACACTGAAGCTTTCTTT,CSVDRGRDTEAFF
TRBV7-2,NA,many,TRBJ2-7,TGTGCCAGCAGCTTAAGGGGGGGGCAGGGTGCCGAGCAGTACTTC,CASSLRGGQGAEQYF
TRBV5-1,NA,many,TRBJ2-1,TGCGCCAGCAGCTCGGTCTCGGGCTCCTACAATGAGCAGTTCTTC,CASSSVSGSYNEQFF
TRBV5-1,NA,medium-sized,TRBJ2-5,TGCGCCAGCAGCTTGTCGGGCGGAACTCAAGAGACCCAGTACTTC,CASSLSGGTQETQYF
TRBV5-1,TRBD2,many,TRBJ2-1,TGCGCCAGCAGCTCTGAGTTTGGGGGAGGGACCTACAATGAGCAGTTCTTC,CASSSEFGGGTYNEQFF
TRBV11-2,TRBD1,many,TRBJ2-1,TGTGCCAGCAGCTTGAGGGGGCGGTGGGTCTCCTACAATGAGCAGTTCTTC,CASSLRGRWVSYNEQFF
TRBV7-2,TRBD2,many,TRBJ2-1,TGTGCCAGCAGCTTAGCGCTTGCTAGCGGGGGCCAGAATGAGCAGTTCTTC,CASSLALASGGQNEQFF
TRBV15,NA,NA,TRBJ2-1,TGTGCCACCAGCAGATGGACCGACAGTCCCTACAATGAGCAGTTCTTC,CATSRWTDSPYNEQFF
TRBV3-1,NA,many,TRBJ2-1,TGTGCCAGCAGCCAAGTGAATCGGGCGGAGGGTGCGTTCTTC,CASSQVNRAEGAFF
TRBV12-3/TRBV12-4,TRBD1,NA,TRBJ1-2,TGTGCCAGCAAAGTAATTTCGGGACAGGGAAGGAACTATGGCTACACCTTC,CASKVISGQGRNYGYTF
TRBV9,NA,once,TRBJ1-2,TGTGCCAGCAGCGCATTCACAGGGAGATATGGCTACACCTTC,CASSAFTGRYGYTF
TRBV3-1,NA,NA,TRBJ2-1,TGTGCCAGCAACCAAGGTGGGGCCTTACCTTACAATGAGCAGTTCTTC,CASNQGGALPYNEQFF
TRBV29-1,TRBD1,many,TRBJ1-1,TGCAGCGTCGAGCAGGACAGGTTGAACACTGAAGCTTTCTTT,CSVEQDRLNTEAFF
TRBV7-2,NA,NA,TRBJ2-7,TGTGCCAGCAGCTTAGCGTTTTCTTCCTACGAGCAGTACTTC,CASSLAFSSYEQYF
TRBV12-3/TRBV12-4,NA,many,TRBJ2-1,TGTGCCAGCAGTTTAAGGAAGGGGTCGGGACGGGGCAATGAGCAGTTCTTC,CASSLRKGSGRGNEQFF
TRBV10-3,NA,many,TRBJ2-7,TGTGCCATCAGTGAGCCAGGCAGCTACGAGCAGTACTTC,CAISEPGSYEQYF
TRBV7-2,TRBD1,NA,TRBJ2-1,TGTGCCAGCAGCTTAGATTCCTACAGGGGGGCAGAGCGGCCCTACAATGAGCAGTTCTTC,CASSLDSYRGAERPYNEQFF
TRBV25-1,NA,many,TRBJ2-7,TGTGCCAGCAGTAAAGCGGCAGGGACGGGTGAGCAGTACTTC,CASSKAAGTGEQYF
TRBV29-1,TRBD1,many,TRBJ1-1,TGCAGCGCACGTAAGACAGGGTGGGATGAAGCTTTCTTT,CSARKTGWDEAFF
TRBV5-1,NA,many,TRBJ1-1,TGCGCCAGCAGCTTGGGGCACGGGTTGAACACTGAAGCTTTCTTT,CASSLGHGLNTEAFF
TRBV14,NA,many,TRBJ2-6,TGTGCCAGCAGCCAAGCGGGTAAAGCTCTCTTCTCTGGGGCCAACGTCCTGACTTTC,CASSQAGKALFSGANVLTF
TRBV6-5,NA,NA,TRBJ1-2,TGTGCCAGCAGCACCGGCTTCAGCATTTATGGCTACACCTTC,CASSTGFSIYGYTF
TRBV20-1,TRBD2,many,TRBJ2-7,TGCAGTATTAGCGGGAGAGGAACCTACGAGCAGTACTTC,CSISGRGTYEQYF
TRBV6-5,NA,many,TRBJ2-5,TGTGCCAGCAGTTCCAGGAAGGGAGAGACCCAGTACTTC,CASSSRKGETQYF
TRBV20-1,NA,many,TRBJ1-3,TGCAGTGCTAGGCCCCTCGGGGGGCGAAACACCATATATTTT,CSARPLGGRNTIYF
TRBV4-2,NA,many,TRBJ2-3,TGTGCCAGCAGCCAAGCAAGGGGAGATACGCAGTATTTT,CASSQARGDTQYF
TRBV5-1,NA,many,TRBJ2-1,TGCGCCAGCAGCTTCCCCGGGTCCGATGAGCAGTTCTTC,CASSFPGSDEQFF
TRBV12-3/TRBV12-4,NA,NA,TRBJ1-1,TGTGCCAGCAGTTTTTCAGCGAACACTGAAGCTTTCTTT,CASSFSANTEAFF
TRBV12-3/TRBV12-4,TRBD1,few,TRBJ1-1,TGTGCCAGCAGTTTACAGGGGGTGGGTACTGAAGCTTTCTTT,CASSLQGVGTEAFF
TRBV28,NA,many,TRBJ2-5,TGTGCCAGCAGTTTACCGGGGAGGGGGATAGAGACCCAGTACTTC,CASSLPGRGIETQYF
TRBV30,NA,NA,TRBJ2-2,TGTGGCTGGAGTATGGAGAGGGGCGGGGAGCTGTTTTTT,CGWSMERGGELFF
TRBV24-1,TRBD1,NA,TRBJ1-4,TGTGCCACCAGTGACCCAGGACAGGGGTCGACTAATGAAAAACTGTTTTTT,CATSDPGQGSTNEKLFF
TRBV4-3,NA,many,TRBJ2-1,TGCGCCAGCAGTCAAATAGCGACTAACAATGAGCAGTTCTTC,CASSQIATNNEQFF
TRBV12-3/TRBV12-4,TRBD1,many,TRBJ1-1,TGTGCCAGCAGAACCAGGGGGATCACTGAAGCTTTCTTT,CASRTRGITEAFF
TRBV29-1,TRBD2,NA,TRBJ2-7,TGCAGCGGGGGGGGACTAGCGGGAGACGAGCAGTACTTC,CSGGGLAGDEQYF
TRBV9,NA,few,TRBJ2-1,TGTGCCAGCAGCGTAGACGGTGGCTCCTACAATGAGCAGTTCTTC,CASSVDGGSYNEQFF
TRBV14,NA,many,TRBJ2-4,TGTGCCAGCAGCCAAGGTTCGACCCTAGCCAAAAACATTCAGTACTTC,CASSQGSTLAKNIQYF
TRBV9,NA,many,TRBJ2-2,TGTGCCAGCAGCTCCAGGGAACCCGGGGAGCTGTTTTTT,CASSSREPGELFF
TRBV7-6,TRBD1,many,TRBJ2-1,TGTGCCAGCAGCTTAAGGGACAGGGCCTACAATGAGCAGTTCTTC,CASSLRDRAYNEQFF
TRBV12-3/TRBV12-4,TRBD1,many,TRBJ2-5,TGTGCCAGCAGTTTTGGACTCGGGACAGGCCCGCTCCAAGAGACCCAGTACTTC,CASSFGLGTGPLQETQYF
TRBV20-1,NA,NA,TRBJ2-3,TGCAGTGCTCAGAGGGGTTTAGGGGATACGCAGTATTTT,CSAQRGLGDTQYF
TRBV20-1,NA,NA,TRBJ2-3,TGCAGTGCTAGAGGCCCGGCTCCCCGGACAGATACGCAGTATTTT,CSARGPAPRTDTQYF
TRBV7-8,NA,many,TRBJ2-7,TGTGCCAGCGGCCCCCGGCGGAGCTCCTACGAGCAGTACTTC,CASGPRRSSYEQYF
TRBV20-1,NA,many,TRBJ2-3,TGCAGTGCTAGAGAGGGGAGCAATAGGGGCACAGATACGCAGTATTTT,CSAREGSNRGTDTQYF
TRBV6-2/TRBV6-3,TRBD1,many,TRBJ1-5,TGTGCCAGCAGCCCCTCCAACAGGGGCATCGGTCAGCCCCAGCATTTT,CASSPSNRGIGQPQHF
TRBV4-2,TRBD2,NA,TRBJ2-4,TGTGCCAGCAGCCAAGCGAATGCAGCGGGACCCAAAAACATTCAGTACTTC,CASSQANAAGPKNIQYF
TRBV12-3/TRBV12-4,NA,many,TRBJ2-3,TGTGCCAGCAGTTTACTACTAGCCCCGAGGGTATCAGATACGCAGTATTTT,CASSLLLAPRVSDTQYF
TRBV5-1,NA,many,TRBJ2-1,TGCGCCAGCAGCCTGGGCCAGCGGTCCTCCTACAATGAGCAGTTCTTC,CASSLGQRSSYNEQFF
TRBV7-2,NA,few,TRBJ2-6,TGTGCCAGCATTTCCTATTGGCTCCCTAGCTCTGTCCTGACTTTC,CASISYWLPSSVLTF
TRBV5-1,TRBD1,many,TRBJ1-4,TGCGCCAGCAGCTTAAAACAGGGGGCGTATGGGGAAAAACTGTTTTTT,CASSLKQGAYGEKLFF
TRBV7-3,TRBD2,many,TRBJ2-1,TGTGCCAGCAGCTTAGTAGCGGGAGGGCGGAATGAGCAGTTCTTC,CASSLVAGGRNEQFF